This TCR beta chain emerged from a study of blood T cells in healthy people across ages. Points from the study as a whole: The lack of PBMC sorting stopped any conclusive naive versus antigen-experienced comparison. Among long-lived donors, naive CD4+ cells were more numerous and diversity higher than in aged donors. Age showed a roughly linear inverse relationship with TCR beta diversity per million T cells.

The germline CDR1 and CDR2 sequences are ENHRY and SYGVKD. Trimming pared 3 bases from V and 2 bases from J, leaving 8 bases between. The CDR3 is 14 residues long. This clonotype was recorded many times. Antigen specificity is unknown. The donors, all healthy, were Caucasians living in Russia, aged 6 to 90. Through a sample-barcoded 5' primer and a J-beta primer mix, a second PCR was run for about 7 to 12 cycles. A single record per CDR3 protein comes from TCRdb applying MiXCR to the 5' RACE reads. The sample records hundreds of thousands of distinct CDR3 sequences, roughly 52% being singletons. This sequence was found in a man aged 25-45 years in good health. The J gene is TRBJ2-4, the V gene TRBV10-3; D is possibly TRBD2 (6 bases). The sample comprised blood. In DNA, the CDR3 is TGTGCCATCAGTGACGGGGGAACCAAAAACATTCAGTACTTC. It encodes CAISDGGTKNIQYF.